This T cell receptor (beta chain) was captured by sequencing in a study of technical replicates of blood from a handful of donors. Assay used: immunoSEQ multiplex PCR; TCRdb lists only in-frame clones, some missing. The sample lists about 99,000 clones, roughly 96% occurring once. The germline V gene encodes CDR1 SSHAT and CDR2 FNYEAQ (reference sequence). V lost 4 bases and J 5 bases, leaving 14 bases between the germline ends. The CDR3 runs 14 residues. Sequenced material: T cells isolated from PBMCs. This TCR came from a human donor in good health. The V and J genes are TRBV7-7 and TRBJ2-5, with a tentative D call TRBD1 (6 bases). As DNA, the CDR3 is TGTGCCAGCAGCTCCCCAGGGGCCGGGGAGACCCAGTACTTC. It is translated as CASSSPGAGETQYF. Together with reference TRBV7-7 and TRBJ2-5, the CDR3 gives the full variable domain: GAGVSQSPRYKVTKRGQDVTLRCDPISSHATLYWYQQALGQGPEFLTYFNYEAQPDKSGLPSDRFSAERPEGSISTLTIQRTEQRDSAMYRCASSSPGAGETQYFGPGTRLLVL.